One and the same sample provided the 26 T cell receptor beta chains below, sequenced in a study of CD8 T cells in ankylosing spondylitis. Study conclusions and caveats: A motif of seven or eight highly homologous TCR beta variants was seen as apparently characteristic of ankylosing spondylitis blood.

Which antigens these TCRs recognize remains unknown. TCRdb independently ran MiXCR on the 5' RACE reads; one entry per CDR3 protein. The sample yields about 800,000 distinct CDR3 sequences, about 12% seen once. Material for sequencing was blood, either unsorted or a sorted T cell fraction (not recorded which). These receptors all stem from a male donor with ankylosing spondylitis.

This clonotype was counted a few times. The chain combines TRBV29-1 with TRBJ2-2; D is ambiguous. Trimming left V 4 bases short and J 7 bases short, with 10 bases between. CDR3 size: 12 residues. Germline values: CDR1 SQVTM, CDR2 ANQGSEA. The CDR3 reads CSVGMVIGELFF. CDR3 nucleotides: TGCAGCGTTGGAATGGTGATCGGGGAGCTGTTTTTT.

This clonotype was detected a few times. The chain recombines TRBV10-3 with TRBJ2-1, with a weak D call TRBD2 (6 bases). This CDR3 has 16 residues. Trimming stripped 5 bases from V and 3 bases from J, with 17 bases between. Germline lookup yields CDR1 ENHRY and CDR2 SYGVKD. DNA for the CDR3: TGTGCCATCAGTAGCGGGTCCTCCGCTCTCTACAATGAGCAGTTCTTC. It specifies CAISSGSSALYNEQFF.

This clonotype was counted ten times or more. The genes are TRBV5-1 and TRBJ2-7; 11 bases agree with TRBD2. This CDR3 has 15 amino acids. The junction had 5 bases not matched to a gene; V was cut back by 4 bases and J by 2 bases. CDR1 and CDR2 from the germline V gene are SGHRS and YFSETQ. The CDR3 DNA is TGCGCCAGCAGCCCGTTAGCGGGAGGGCCCTACGAGCAGTACTTC. This sequence encodes CASSPLAGGPYEQYF.

This clonotype came up many times. This chain connects TRBV10-3 to TRBJ2-2; 12 bases map to TRBD2. V dropped 6 bases and J dropped 5; count of bases not matched to a gene: 13. This CDR3 is 18 amino acids long. The germline V gene has CDR1 ENHRY and CDR2 SYGVKD. The CDR3 reads CAIRGLAGYPHGTGELFF. CDR3 DNA: TGTGCCATCAGGGGACTAGCGGGTTACCCTCATGGAACCGGGGAGCTGTTTTTT.

There are a few counts of this clonotype. The gene calls are TRBV20-1 and TRBJ2-1, with 9 bases matching TRBD2. V dropped 1 base and J dropped 1; count of bases not matched to a gene: 5. CDR3 length: 16 amino acids. Looked up from germline, CDR1 is DFQATT and CDR2 is SNEGSKA (reference sequence). The CDR3 bases are TGCAGTGCTAGAGGGGCGGGAGGGATTTCCTACAATGAGCAGTTCTTC. Amino acid sequence: CSARGAGGISYNEQFF.

This clonotype was seen ten or more times. The J gene is TRBJ2-1, the V gene TRBV5-1, with D possibly matching TRBD1 (7 bases). Trimming took off 1 base at V and 4 bases at J, with 9 bases between the two ends. The CDR3 contains 14 residues. CDR1 is SGHRS and CDR2 is YFSETQ in the germline V gene. In DNA form, the CDR3 reads TGCGCCAGCAGCTTGCAGGGGGGTTACAATGAGCAGTTCTTC. This sequence encodes CASSLQGGYNEQFF.

The J gene is TRBJ2-1, the V gene TRBV5-1; D is uncertain. Trimming removed 4 bases from V and 0 bases from J, with 11 bases in between. This CDR3 contains 15 residues. Germline CDR1 reads SGHRS; CDR2 reads YFSETQ. CDR3 bases: TGCGCCAGCAGCCCCCTTTCCGGCTCCTACAATGAGCAGTTCTTC. Translated, it gives CASSPLSGSYNEQFF.

In its sample, this clonotype was seen many times. The chain joins TRBV20-1 to TRBJ1-2, with no clear D. Germline assignment: CDR1 DFQATT and CDR2 SNEGSKA (reference sequence). The CDR3 loop spans 11 amino acids. V was cut by 0 bases and J by 7 bases, with 6 bases left in between. CDR3 protein: CSARDRGGYTF. The CDR3 DNA follows: TGCAGTGCTAGAGATCGGGGTGGCTACACCTTC.

This clonotype was counted a few times. The chain has TRBV6-2 or TRBV6-3 and TRBJ1-3; D is uncertain. Germline V gene lookup returns CDR1 MNHEY and CDR2 SVGEGT. The length of the CDR3 is 14 residues. Deletions cut 1 base from V and 0 bases from J, with 4 bases between. The CDR3 nucleotides read TGTGCCAGCAGTTACTTCTCCTCTGGAAACACCATATATTTT. This encodes CASSYFSSGNTIYF.

This chain uses TRBV12-3 or TRBV12-4 with TRBJ2-1; 10 positions match TRBD2. V gave up 5 bases and J gave up 3 bases; unmatched junction bases: 19. This CDR3 contains 20 residues. CDR3 DNA: TGTGCCAGCAGTCCGAGACAGGGAGTCAGCGGGAGGGGTAACTACAATGAGCAGTTCTTC. It codes for CASSPRQGVSGRGNYNEQFF.

The V gene is TRBV7-3, the J gene TRBJ2-1, with 7 positions matching TRBD1. Germline V gene lookup returns CDR1 SGHTA and CDR2 FQGTGA. CDR3 length: 14 residues. J gave up 8 bases and V 5 bases, and 9 bases lay outside the gene matches. In nucleotides, the CDR3 is TGTGCCAGCAGCCGCCGACAGGGCTCTCATGAGCAGTTCTTC. It translates to CASSRRQGSHEQFF.

The chain couples TRBV19 to TRBJ1-2; D is ambiguous. The CDR3 consists of 15 residues. Per germline, CDR1 LNHDA and CDR2 SQIVND (reference sequence). V was shortened by 2 bases and J by 4 bases, with 14 bases between the two germline ends. CDR3 amino acids: CASSISRFETYGYTF. CDR3 nucleotide sequence: TGTGCCAGTAGTATATCTCGATTTGAGACCTATGGCTACACCTTC. The full variable domain, its missing parts supplied by reference TRBV19 and TRBJ1-2, is DGGITQSPKYLFRKEGQNVTLSCEQNLNHDAMYWYRQDPGQGLRLIYYSQIVNDFQKGDIAEGYSVSREKKESFPLTVTSAQKNPTAFYLCASSISRFETYGYTFGSGTRLTVV.

V gene TRBV4-3 combines with J gene TRBJ1-1; D remains unclear. Germline CDR1 LGHNA, CDR2 YSLEER. CDR3 length: 13 residues. V shed 6 bases and J shed 0 bases, with 8 bases lying between them. CDR3 DNA: TGCGCCAGCAGGAAAGGAATGAACACTGAAGCTTTCTTT. The encoded protein is CASRKGMNTEAFF.

This clonotype was counted between two and nine times. The V call is TRBV5-1, the J call TRBJ2-7, with D unclear. Germline CDR1 and CDR2: SGHRS and YFSETQ. V lost 4 bases to trimming and J lost 3 bases, with 17 bases between them. The CDR3 sequence is 15 residues long. The CDR3 region is CASSHEPREYYEQYF. The CDR3, as DNA: TGCGCCAGCAGCCACGAGCCAAGGGAATACTACGAGCAGTACTTC.

Ten or more counts support this clonotype. V gene TRBV12-3 or TRBV12-4 combines with J gene TRBJ2-2; 12 positions agree with TRBD1. V lost 4 bases, J lost 4 bases, and 4 bases stayed unmatched. CDR3 size: 16 residues. The CDR3 DNA is TGTGCCAGCAGTTCCGGGACAGGGGGCGTCACCGGGGAGCTGTTTTTT. It encodes CASSSGTGGVTGELFF.

This clonotype occurred many times. V is TRBV12-3 or TRBV12-4 and J is TRBJ1-2; D gene uncertain. This CDR3 is built from 14 residues. V lost 1 base and J 5 bases, leaving 11 bases between the germline ends. The CDR3 sequence is CASSLESREYGYTF. CDR3 nucleotides: TGTGCCAGCAGTTTAGAGTCCAGAGAGTATGGCTACACCTTC.

This clonotype was seen at least ten times. V usage is TRBV18 and J usage is TRBJ1-1; possible D gene TRBD1, 5 bases. There are 16 residues in the CDR3. Germline V gene data show CDR1 as KGHSH and CDR2 as LQKENI. Trimming shortened V by 0 bases and J by 4 bases, and 15 bases separated the two germline ends. The DNA of the CDR3 is TGTGCCAGCTCACCACCGGGGGGGTTCGCACGCACTGAAGCTTTCTTT. Translating gives CASSPPGGFARTEAFF. Using reference TRBV18 and TRBJ1-1 for the parts outside the CDR3, the full variable domain is NAGVMQNPRHLVRRRGQEARLRCSPMKGHSHVYWYRQLPEEGLKFMVYLQKENIIDESGMPKERFSAEFPKEGPSILRIQQVVRGDSAAYFCASSPPGGFARTEAFFGQGTRLTVV.

In its sample, this clonotype was seen many times. The CDR3 nucleotides read TGCGCCAGCAGCCCTGGGACGCTGGGTAACTATGGCTACACCTTC. Protein product: CASSPGTLGNYGYTF. V gene TRBV4-1 combines with J gene TRBJ1-2, with a tentative D call TRBD1 (5 bases). V was cut by 4 bases and J by 1 base, with 13 bases left in between. The germline V gene has CDR1 MGHRA and CDR2 YSYEKL. The CDR3 covers 15 residues.

This rearrangement joins TRBV20-1 to TRBJ2-1; D may correspond to TRBD1 or TRBD2 (5 bases each). Germline assignment: CDR1 DFQATT and CDR2 SNEGSKA (reference sequence). The germline V and J ends were trimmed by 5 bases and 4 bases, with 15 bases remaining between them. The CDR3 spans 14 residues. This CDR3 is CSAYGARVYNEQFF. CDR3 in DNA: TGCAGTGCTTACGGGGCGCGGGTATACAATGAGCAGTTCTTC.

This clonotype was detected only a few times. This chain links TRBV2 with TRBJ2-7, with TRBD1 as a possible D gene (6 bases). V was cut by 2 bases and J by 11 bases, with 16 bases left in between. This CDR3 has 13 amino acids. Germline CDR1 and CDR2: SNHLY and FYNNEI. CDR3 sequence reads: CASSELDRLQEYF. The DNA for the CDR3 is TGTGCCAGCAGTGAATTGGACAGACTACAAGAGTACTTC.

The V call is TRBV2, the J call TRBJ1-1, with a weak D call TRBD1 (6 bases). CDR1 and CDR2 from the germline V gene are SNHLY and FYNNEI. CDR3 length: 13 amino acids. With 6 bases removed from V and 2 bases from J, the gap between germline ends came to 10 bases. This CDR3 is CASRVDSNTEAFF. The CDR3 DNA reads as TGTGCCAGCAGAGTGGACAGCAACACTGAAGCTTTCTTT.

This chain uses TRBV5-6 with TRBJ2-7; no reliable D call. With 0 bases removed from V and 3 bases from J, the gap between germline ends came to 13 bases. The germline V gene encodes CDR1 SGHDT and CDR2 YYEEEE. The CDR3 sequence is 15 residues long. The CDR3 bases are TGTGCCAGCAGCTTGGGGACGAGATCTCGCTACGAGCAGTACTTC. It codes for CASSLGTRSRYEQYF.

This clonotype has only a few counts. The gene calls are TRBV15 and TRBJ2-1; TRBD2 matches at 10 bases. CDR1 and CDR2 (germline): LNHNV, YYDKDF (reference sequence). This CDR3 spans 16 amino acids. Germline trimming cut 5 bases from V and 8 bases from J; bases unmatched to any gene: 12. CDR3 sequence: CATSQRRAGGPDEQFF. In nucleotides, the CDR3 is TGTGCCACCAGCCAACGTAGAGCGGGAGGGCCTGATGAGCAGTTCTTC.

This clonotype was seen a few times. The chain joins TRBV20-1 to TRBJ2-7; D might be TRBD1 (6 bases). Germline loops: CDR1 DFQATT, CDR2 SNEGSKA (reference sequence). This CDR3 contains 11 residues. In DNA, the CDR3 is TGCAGCAACCTCAGGGGAGTCGAGCAGTACTTC. It is translated as CSNLRGVEQYF.

This chain connects TRBV10-3 to TRBJ1-2; D possibly corresponds to TRBD1 (6 bases). Germline V CDR1 and CDR2: ENHRY, SYGVKD. Trimming cost V 0 bases and J 2 bases, with 13 bases left between them. CDR3 length: 16 amino acids. Written as DNA, the CDR3 is TGTGCCATCAGTGAGTCTTACGGGGGCTGGAACTATGGCTACACCTTC. Amino acid sequence: CAISESYGGWNYGYTF.

The table lists this clonotype with a few counts. V is TRBV5-5 and J is TRBJ2-5; weak D call: TRBD2 (5 bases). The CDR3 has 14 residues. Germline CDR1 and CDR2: SGHKS and YYEKEE (reference sequence). V lost 1 base, J lost 2 bases, and 9 bases lay in between. This CDR3 is CASSLRPGQETQYF. In nucleotides, the CDR3 is TGTGCCAGCAGCTTGAGACCGGGACAAGAGACCCAGTACTTC.